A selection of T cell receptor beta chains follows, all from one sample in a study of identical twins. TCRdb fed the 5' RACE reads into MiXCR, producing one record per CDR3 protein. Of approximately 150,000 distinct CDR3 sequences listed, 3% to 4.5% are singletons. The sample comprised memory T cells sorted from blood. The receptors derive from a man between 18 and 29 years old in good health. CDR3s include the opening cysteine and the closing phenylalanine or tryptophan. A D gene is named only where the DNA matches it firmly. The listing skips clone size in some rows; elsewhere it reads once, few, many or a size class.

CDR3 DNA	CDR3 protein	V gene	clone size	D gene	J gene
TGTGCCAGTAGCTCCCCAGGGGCCAAAGGCATTCGGTGCTTC	CASSSPGAKGIRCF	TRBV19	.	.	TRBJ2-4
TGTGCCAGCAGCCCAAAGGACAGGAGAACAGCGGGAGGGGGCGAGCAGTACTTC	CASSPKDRRTAGGGEQYF	TRBV9	many	TRBD2	TRBJ2-7
TGCGCCAGCAGCTTGGATCGGGGGAGGGCAGATACGCAGTATTTT	CASSLDRGRADTQYF	TRBV5-1	many	TRBD2	TRBJ2-3
TGTGCCAGCAGCCAGGGGACTAGCGGAGTCCGGTACCAAGAGACCCAGTACTTC	CASSQGTSGVRYQETQYF	TRBV3-1	many	TRBD2	TRBJ2-5
TGTGCCAGCTCACCCTCCCCCGGGACAGGGGCCACCGGGGAGCTGTTTTTT	CASSPSPGTGATGELFF	TRBV18	many	TRBD1	TRBJ2-2
TGTGCCAGCCTCCCTGGGACTAGCGGGATGACCGGGGAGCTGTTTTTT	CASLPGTSGMTGELFF	TRBV7-8	many	TRBD2	TRBJ2-2
TGCGCCAGCAGCGCTGACCTAGGGACGTCGGCAGATACGCAGTATTTT	CASSADLGTSADTQYF	TRBV5-1	many	.	TRBJ2-3
TGTGCCACCAACACTGGGAATCAGCCCCAGCATTTT	CATNTGNQPQHF	TRBV28	many	.	TRBJ1-5
TGCGCCAGCACCCCACAGGGCGCATCAGATACGCAGTATTTT	CASTPQGASDTQYF	TRBV5-1	many	.	TRBJ2-3
TGTGCCAGCAGTTTGATGACAGGGAGTAATGAAAAACTGTTTTTT	CASSLMTGSNEKLFF	TRBV12-3/TRBV12-4	many	TRBD1	TRBJ1-4
TGCGCCAGCAGCTCGACTAGCACGGTCCCCTACAATGAGCAGTTCTTC	CASSSTSTVPYNEQFF	TRBV5-1	many	TRBD2	TRBJ2-1
TGTGCCAGCTCACCACCGGGTAGCTACAATGAGCAGTTCTTC	CASSPPGSYNEQFF	TRBV18	few	.	TRBJ2-1
TGTGCCAGCACCCACAGGCCGCCCTATGGCTACACCTTC	CASTHRPPYGYTF	TRBV12-3/TRBV12-4	many	.	TRBJ1-2
TGCAGCGTTGACAGGGGAAAGGGAGTTGGCTACACCTTC	CSVDRGKGVGYTF	TRBV29-1	many	.	TRBJ1-2
TGTGCCTGGAGGGCCGGGACTACAACCGGGGAGCTGTTTTTT	CAWRAGTTTGELFF	TRBV30	many	TRBD2	TRBJ2-2
TGCAGCGCATATCTAGCGGGCCGGAACACCGGGGAGCTGTTTTTT	CSAYLAGRNTGELFF	TRBV29-1	many	TRBD2	TRBJ2-2
TGTGCCACCAGCAGAGCTAGGGCGCGGAGCAATCAGCCCCAGCATTTT	CATSRARARSNQPQHF	TRBV15	.	.	TRBJ1-5
TGTGCCAGCAGCCAAGATACGGGGACCTACTACAATGAGCAGTTCTTC	CASSQDTGTYYNEQFF	TRBV4-2	.	.	TRBJ2-1
TGCGCCAGCAGCTTCGCGGGAGCATCTTTGGAGACCCAGTACTTC	CASSFAGASLETQYF	TRBV5-1	many	TRBD2	TRBJ2-5
TGTGCCAGCAGCTCAGGACTGACAACAGATACGCAGTATTTT	CASSSGLTTDTQYF	TRBV7-9	.	.	TRBJ2-3
TGCGCCAGCAGGGCGTCTAGCGGGCGCACAGATACGCAGTATTTT	CASRASSGRTDTQYF	TRBV10-1	many	TRBD2	TRBJ2-3
TGTGCCACCAGTGAACCGACTAGCGGGAGGGTGTTCTTC	CATSEPTSGRVFF	TRBV24-1	many	TRBD2	TRBJ2-1
TGTGCCAGCAGCTGGGACGGGGGCAATGAGCAGTTCTTC	CASSWDGGNEQFF	TRBV12-3/TRBV12-4	many	.	TRBJ2-1
TGTGCCAGCAGCGCCCAGTTGTACCAAGAGACCCAGTACTTC	CASSAQLYQETQYF	TRBV14	.	.	TRBJ2-5
TGTGCCAGCAGCGTAGGGCTAGCGGGAACAATCTCCTACGAGCAGTACTTC	CASSVGLAGTISYEQYF	TRBV9	many	TRBD2	TRBJ2-7
TGTGCCAGCAGTGTGTCGGTAAACTATGGCTACACCTTC	CASSVSVNYGYTF	TRBV6-4	few	.	TRBJ1-2
TGTGCCAGCAGCCCCTTGCTGGGGCGAGAACTGTTTTTT	CASSPLLGRELFF	TRBV5-6	.	.	TRBJ1-4
TGTGCCAGCAGCTCCCGGGTAGCGGGAGCATACAATGAGCAGTTCTTC	CASSSRVAGAYNEQFF	TRBV7-2	many	TRBD2	TRBJ2-1
TGTGCCAGCAGCCGCCTGGGAGGCGATAATTCACCCCTCCACTTT	CASSRLGGDNSPLHF	TRBV3-1	many	.	TRBJ1-6
TGTGCCAGCAGCTTCGGTCCCGGGGGGACCCAGTACTTC	CASSFGPGGTQYF	TRBV7-2	many	.	TRBJ2-5
TGCAGTGCCCTTCCCGGGGGGGGCACCTTCGCGAACACCGGGGAGCTGTTTTTT	CSALPGGGTFANTGELFF	TRBV20-1	many	TRBD2	TRBJ2-2
TGTGCCAGCGGGGCAGTTGCAACTAATGAAAAACTGTTTTTT	CASGAVATNEKLFF	TRBV7-6	many	.	TRBJ1-4
TGTGCCAGCAGCTTAGCGGAGCGCTACGAGCAGTACTTC	CASSLAERYEQYF	TRBV7-2	many	.	TRBJ2-7
TGTGCCAGCATACGGTCTCCCTTGTTTATCACAGACATGCGAGTAGGAGGGGGGAATGAGCAGTTCTTC	CASIRSPLFITDMRVGGGNEQFF	TRBV6-4	.	.	TRBJ2-1
TGCAGTGCAACTAGCGGGAGTGACAATGAGCAGTTCTTC	CSATSGSDNEQFF	TRBV20-1	many	TRBD2	TRBJ2-1
TGTGCCAGCAGCTTGAGTGCCCAAAGCAATCAGCCCCAGCATTTT	CASSLSAQSNQPQHF	TRBV5-6	many	.	TRBJ1-5
TGCAGCGTTTTCCCGGCTTACGAGCAGTACTTC	CSVFPAYEQYF	TRBV29-1	many	.	TRBJ2-7
TGCGCCAGCAGCCAAGATCAGGTCGGTGGGGAGCTGTTTTTT	CASSQDQVGGELFF	TRBV4-1	many	.	TRBJ2-2
TGCAGTGCTACTGACAGCTATAATTCACCCCTCCACTTT	CSATDSYNSPLHF	TRBV20-1	many	.	TRBJ1-6
TGCAGTGCTAGCGCGGGGCTTACTAAATCGGGCACTGAAGCTTTCTTT	CSASAGLTKSGTEAFF	TRBV20-1	many	.	TRBJ1-1
TGTGCCAGCAGCTCGGCCATTACAGGGAACACTGAAGCTTTCTTT	CASSSAITGNTEAFF	TRBV7-9	many	.	TRBJ1-1
TGTGCCACCAGTGATCCGGGACAGGGATCCTACGAGCAGTACTTC	CATSDPGQGSYEQYF	TRBV24-1	few	TRBD1	TRBJ2-7
TGTGCCAGCAGTTCTCTACTAGATTCAGATACGCAGTATTTT	CASSSLLDSDTQYF	TRBV12-3/TRBV12-4	many	.	TRBJ2-3
TGCGCCAGCAGCGAAGGGACACCCGGAGACACCATATATTTT	CASSEGTPGDTIYF	TRBV5-1	many	.	TRBJ1-3
TGTGCCAGCAGCCAGGCCCGAGGCGGAAATGAGCAGTTCTTC	CASSQARGGNEQFF	TRBV7-3	many	.	TRBJ2-1
TGTGCCAGCTCACCGCGTTCAGCGGGAGGTAACACCGGGGAGCTGTTTTTT	CASSPRSAGGNTGELFF	TRBV18	few	TRBD2	TRBJ2-2
TGTGCCAGCAGCTACCGCCTAGACCAAGAGCAGTACTTC	CASSYRLDQEQYF	TRBV7-2	.	.	TRBJ2-7
TGCGCCAGCAGCGACACAGGAGCCTCCTACAATGAGCAGTTCTTC	CASSDTGASYNEQFF	TRBV5-1	many	.	TRBJ2-1
TGTGCCAGCAGTCCATCCAGTTGGGACAGGGGCAAACTGTTTTTT	CASSPSSWDRGKLFF	TRBV6-1	many	TRBD1	TRBJ1-4